Following are 31 T cell receptor beta chains from one sample sequenced in a study of blood T cell repertoires in COVID-19. Assay used: immunoSEQ multiplex PCR; TCRdb lists only in-frame clones, some missing. Of hundreds of thousands of clones detected, roughly 89% appear once; the ten largest clones hold 1.4%. Input material: peripheral blood. These TCRs come from a woman in her twenties or thirties with active or convalescent COVID-19.

The chain carries TRBV10-3 and TRBJ1-2, with TRBD1 matching over 8 bases. Germline trimming cut 4 bases from V and 2 bases from J; bases unmatched to any gene: 9. Germline CDR1 is ENHRY and CDR2 is SYGVKD. This CDR3 has 16 residues. CDR3: CAISGGPGQENYGYTF. In nucleotides, the CDR3 is TGTGCCATCAGTGGGGGGCCGGGACAGGAGAACTATGGCTACACCTTC.

There are a few counts of this clone. The rearrangement uses TRBV2 and TRBJ1-1; D is unresolved. V lost 8 bases and J 4 bases, leaving 17 bases between the germline ends. Germline-derived CDR1 and CDR2 are SNHLY and FYNNEI. The CDR3 is made up of 14 amino acids. For the CDR3, the DNA is TGTGCCAGCTCCAGATCGGGTGTAGGCACTGAAGCTTTCTTT. It specifies CASSRSGVGTEAFF.

The rearrangement uses TRBV3-1 (or the pseudogene TRBV3-2) and TRBJ1-2, with 8 nucleotides matching TRBD1. The junction had 6 bases not matched to a gene; V was cut back by 0 bases and J by 3 bases. Germline CDR1 reads LGHDT; CDR2 reads YNNKEL (reference sequence). The CDR3 sequence is 16 residues long. The CDR3 bases are TGTGCCAGCAGCCAAGATGCAGGGGGCGTCGACTATGGCTACACCTTC. Its translation is CASSQDAGGVDYGYTF.

V and J are TRBV6-6 and TRBJ1-6; D may be TRBD1 (5 bases). The CDR3 contains 15 residues. Trimming cost V 2 bases and J 6 bases, with 11 bases left between them. The germline gives CDR1 MNHNY, CDR2 SVGAGI (reference sequence). The CDR3 bases are TGTGCCAGCAGTTACGGGGGGGACTCTAATTCACCCCTCCACTTT. Translated, it gives CASSYGGDSNSPLHF.

The chain joins TRBV6-4 to TRBJ2-3; D gene uncertain. The CDR3 covers 14 residues. The V and J ends lost 6 bases and 0 bases respectively, with 10 bases between them. From germline, CDR1 is MRHNA and CDR2 SNTAGT. CDR3 coding DNA: TGTGCCAGCAGCCAGGATTCTAGCACAGATACGCAGTATTTT. It codes for CASSQDSSTDTQYF.

This chain joins TRBV11-3 and TRBJ2-1, with TRBD2 matching over 8 bases. This CDR3 spans 15 amino acids. The V gene end was trimmed by 5 bases and the J gene end by 15 bases; junction bases not matched to a gene: 18. The germline CDR1 and CDR2 sequences are SGHNT and YENEEA. The CDR3 bases are TGTGCCAGCAGCCAGACCAGAAGCGGGGGCGCTAGACTGTTCTTC. This sequence encodes CASSQTRSGGARLFF.

The chain combines TRBV4-1 with TRBJ1-2; D not resolved. Trimming removed 4 bases from V and 2 bases from J, with 26 bases in between. This CDR3 has 19 residues. Germline lookup yields CDR1 MGHRA and CDR2 YSYEKL. This chain's CDR3 is CASSRLYSESAGENYGYTF. The CDR3 nucleotides are TGCGCCAGCAGCCGTCTTTATAGCGAATCGGCAGGAGAAAACTATGGCTACACCTTC.

V gene TRBV5-6 combines with J gene TRBJ1-1; the D gene is possibly TRBD1 (5 bases). V shed 4 bases and J shed 5 bases, with 15 bases lying between them. Germline assignment: CDR1 SGHDT and CDR2 YYEEEE. The CDR3 has 14 amino acids. CDR3 loop: CASSPAGGRTEAFF. CDR3 DNA sequence: TGTGCCAGCAGCCCGGCGGGGGGTCGGACTGAAGCTTTCTTT.

This sequence joins TRBV7-2 and TRBJ2-3, with 8 positions matching TRBD2. CDR3 length equals 16 residues. From germline, CDR1 is SGHTA and CDR2 FQGNSA. Trimming took 2 bases from V and 4 from J; bases not matched to a gene: 8. CDR3 sequence reads: CASSLSQRGGADTQYF. The DNA for the CDR3 is TGTGCCAGCAGCTTATCCCAACGGGGGGGGGCAGATACGCAGTATTTT.

CDR3 sequence: CASSLSSGGGADTQYF. The CDR3 DNA sequence: TGTGCCAGCAGCCTCTCGAGCGGGGGGGGTGCAGATACGCAGTATTTT. The V and J genes are TRBV7-2 and TRBJ2-3; 10 nucleotides agree with TRBD2. Germline CDR1 is SGHTA and CDR2 is FQGNSA. The CDR3 extends over 16 amino acids. V lost 5 bases and J lost 4; bases outside the gene matches: 9.

The J gene is TRBJ2-5, the V gene TRBV7-9, with TRBD2 matching over 13 bases. V was clipped by 3 bases and J by 5 bases; unmatched bases: 3. Germline V gene data show CDR1 as SEHNR and CDR2 as FQNEAQ (reference sequence). The CDR3 is 15 residues long. CDR3 sequence: CASSLGLAGTETQYF. CDR3 DNA: TGTGCCAGCAGCTTGGGACTAGCGGGGACTGAGACCCAGTACTTC.

This chain joins TRBV14 and TRBJ2-3; maybe TRBD1 (6 bases). Trimming removed 0 bases from V and 6 bases from J, with 19 bases in between. Germline V gives CDR1 SGHDN, CDR2 FVKESK. The CDR3 sequence is 17 residues long. CDR3 nucleotide sequence: TGTGCCAGCAGCCAAGACCGCTTGGGGGCGTTTAAGGATACGCAGTATTTT. Its protein is CASSQDRLGAFKDTQYF.

CDR3 loop: CASSLGPGDQPQHF. The CDR3 region has the DNA TGCGCCAGCAGCTTGGGCCCCGGGGATCAGCCCCAGCATTTT. The V and J genes are TRBV5-1 and TRBJ1-5; D is uncertain. In germline, CDR1 is SGHRS, CDR2 YFSETQ. CDR3 size: 14 residues. Trimming removed 0 bases at V and 5 bases at J, with 9 bases between.

This rearrangement joins TRBV27 to TRBJ2-2; TRBD1 agrees at 7 bases. J gave up 5 bases and V 6 bases, and 12 bases lay outside the gene matches. This CDR3 spans 16 amino acids. Germline V lookup: CDR1 MNHEY, CDR2 SMNVEV (reference sequence). As DNA, the CDR3 is TGTGCCAGCAGCTTCAACGACAGGGCCTTGACCGGGGAGCTGTTTTTT. It is translated as CASSFNDRALTGELFF.

This sequence joins TRBV11-2 and TRBJ1-3; 7 bases agree with TRBD1. The germline V gene has CDR1 SGHAT and CDR2 FQNNGV. V trimming: 2 bases; J trimming: 4 bases; junction bases outside the gene matches: 11. The CDR3 contains 17 residues. The CDR3 is CASSLSPRTGWGNTIYF. The DNA for the CDR3 is TGTGCCAGCAGCTTATCCCCTCGGACAGGTTGGGGAAACACCATATATTTT.

Only one count was recorded for this clone. The chain uses TRBV11-2 and TRBJ2-3, with D maybe TRBD2 (6 bases). CDR3 length: 15 residues. The V gene's germline CDR1 is SGHAT and CDR2 FQNNGV. The germline V and J ends were trimmed by 3 bases and 2 bases, with 12 bases remaining between them. CDR3 nucleotide sequence: TGTGCCAGCAGCTTCGGGGGAGGTTCCACAGATACGCAGTATTTT. This translates into CASSFGGGSTDTQYF.

This chain links TRBV19 with TRBJ1-5, with 7 positions matching TRBD1. After removal of 3 bases from V and 6 bases from J, the junction contained 5 bases not matched to a gene. CDR3 length: 14 residues. Germline V gene data show CDR1 as LNHDA and CDR2 as SQIVND (reference sequence). In DNA form, the CDR3 reads TGTGCCAGTAGTATTCTACAGGGGAGTCAGCCCCAGCATTTT. Protein product: CASSILQGSQPQHF.

The chain is built from TRBV7-8 and TRBJ1-4, with a tentative D call TRBD1 (6 bases). Trimming removed 3 bases at V and 3 bases at J, with 8 bases between. CDR1 is SGHVS and CDR2 is FQNEAQ in the germline V gene. CDR3 length equals 14 residues. CDR3 protein: CASSFTGSNEKLFF. CDR3 DNA: TGTGCCAGCAGCTTTACAGGGTCTAATGAAAAACTGTTTTTT.

The gene calls are TRBV6-2 or TRBV6-3 and TRBJ2-3; 8 bases match TRBD1. The CDR3 spans 15 residues. Germline V lookup: CDR1 MNHEY, CDR2 SVGEGT. The junction had 6 bases not matched to a gene; V was cut back by 5 bases and J by 2 bases. CDR3 sequence reads: CASSDRGAITDTQYF. The CDR3 bases are TGTGCCAGCAGTGACAGGGGAGCTATCACAGATACGCAGTATTTT.

The CDR3 coding sequence is TGTGCCAGCAGCTTAGAGAGGGTTGGAAACACCATATATTTT. This codes for CASSLERVGNTIYF. This chain uses TRBV11-2 with TRBJ1-3; D uncertain. The CDR3 totals 14 residues. Trimming removed 0 bases at V and 3 bases at J, with 6 bases between. The germline gives CDR1 SGHAT, CDR2 FQNNGV.

This clone was counted ten times or more. V usage is TRBV6-6 and J usage is TRBJ1-2; TRBD1 matches at 7 bases. Germline CDR1 reads MNHNY; CDR2 reads SVGAGI (reference sequence). This CDR3 has 14 amino acids. Trimming took 5 bases from V and 10 from J; bases not matched to a gene: 13. The CDR3 loop reads CASSTTTKTGVYTF. The CDR3 DNA follows: TGTGCCAGCAGTACTACTACTAAAACAGGGGTCTACACCTTC.

The chain uses TRBV28 and TRBJ2-7; TRBD1 matches 11 bases. This CDR3 comprises 14 residues. The V segment lost 4 bases and the J segment 6 bases; nucleotides outside the gene matches: 5. From germline, CDR1 is MDHEN and CDR2 SYDVKM. The CDR3, as DNA: TGTGCCAGCAGTTCCGGGACAGGGGGATCCGAGCAGTACTTC. Translating it yields CASSSGTGGSEQYF.

DNA of the CDR3: TGCGCCAGCAGATCGGAGGCGGACACTGAAGCTTTCTTT. It encodes CASRSEADTEAFF. V gene TRBV5-1 combines with J gene TRBJ1-1; D is unclear. Per the germline V gene, CDR1 is SGHRS and CDR2 is YFSETQ. CDR3 size: 13 residues. V dropped 5 bases and J dropped 3 bases, with 11 bases sitting between them.

The chain carries TRBV7-9 and TRBJ2-7; tentative D call: TRBD1 (6 bases). Germline V gene sequence: CDR1 SEHNR, CDR2 FQNEAQ (reference sequence). The CDR3 is 13 residues long. V dropped 4 bases and J dropped 4 bases, with 11 bases sitting between them. CDR3 nucleotides: TGTGCCAGCAGCTACGAACAGGGATACGAGCAGTACTTC. This translates into CASSYEQGYEQYF.

The sample holds a few counts of this clone. Written as DNA, the CDR3 is TGCGCCAGCAGCGTCGCACCCGCCGGGACTAAATATTCCGAGCAGTACTTC. Amino acid sequence: CASSVAPAGTKYSEQYF. The J gene is TRBJ2-7, the V gene TRBV5-1; TRBD2 matches 7 bases. Germline values: CDR1 SGHRS, CDR2 YFSETQ. The CDR3 is made up of 17 amino acids. V dropped 4 bases and J dropped 6; count of bases not matched to a gene: 19. Full variable domain (rest looked up from reference TRBV5-1 and TRBJ2-7): KAGVTQTPRYLIKTRGQQVTLSCSPISGHRSVSWYQQTPGQGLQFLFEYFSETQRNKGNFPGRFSGRQFSNSRSEMNVSTLELGDSALYLCASSVAPAGTKYSEQYFGPGTRLTVT.

This clone was detected only a few times. This sequence joins TRBV7-2 and TRBJ1-2; 7 nucleotides align to TRBD1. V shed 5 bases and J 7 bases; nucleotides not matched to a gene: 10. The length of the CDR3 is 14 residues. Looked up from germline, CDR1 is SGHTA and CDR2 is FQGNSA. The CDR3 region is CASSAGQSQRGYTF. DNA of the CDR3: TGTGCCAGCAGCGCGGGACAGTCCCAGCGTGGCTACACCTTC.

This sequence joins TRBV18 and TRBJ1-2, with D tentatively TRBD1 (6 bases). Germline V gene lookup returns CDR1 KGHSH and CDR2 LQKENI. The CDR3 is 14 residues long. The V end lost 3 bases, the J end lost 6 bases, and 14 bases lay between the germline ends. As DNA, the CDR3 is TGTGCCAGCTCACCGAGACAGGAGACCCATGGCTACACCTTC. Translation: CASSPRQETHGYTF.

This chain connects TRBV29-1 to TRBJ2-2; 7 bases map to TRBD2. The CDR3 has 14 amino acids. Germline CDR1 and CDR2: SQVTM and ANQGSEA. Trimming cost V 1 base and J 7 bases; bases outside gene matches: 6. The CDR3 DNA reads TGCAGCGTTGAAGGCGGGAGAGGTTACGGGGAGCTGTTTTTT. Its protein is CSVEGGRGYGELFF.

The chain has TRBV27 and TRBJ1-4; tentative D call: TRBD1 (5 bases). CDR1 is MNHEY, CDR2 SMNVEV, per germline (reference sequence). This CDR3 comprises 14 residues. V dropped 9 bases and J dropped 7 bases, with 18 bases sitting between them. The CDR3 DNA reads as TGTGCCAGTTCATGGCGGGGCGCAACTGAAAAACTGTTTTTT. Translation gives CASSWRGATEKLFF.

V is TRBV3-1 (or the pseudogene TRBV3-2) and J is TRBJ2-1; 8 positions match TRBD1. This CDR3 contains 14 residues. J was trimmed by 11 bases and V by 8 bases; bases with no gene match: 14. Germline CDR1 is LGHDT and CDR2 is YNNKEL (reference sequence). This CDR3 is CASEGKTRTGQQFF. CDR3 DNA: TGTGCCAGCGAAGGAAAAACCAGGACAGGGCAGCAGTTCTTC.

The chain has TRBV2 and TRBJ1-5; D is perhaps TRBD1 (5 bases). V was clipped by 4 bases and J by 7 bases, with 11 bases between them. The CDR3 covers 13 residues. Germline V gene sequence: CDR1 SNHLY, CDR2 FYNNEI. CDR3 amino acids: CASSAQGGQPQHF. The CDR3 DNA reads as TGTGCCAGCAGTGCTCAGGGAGGCCAGCCCCAGCATTTT.